Below are 9 T cell receptor beta chains sequenced from a single sample in a study of T cell repertoires in cytomegalovirus infection. Antigens of these TCRs are unknown. From the reads, TCRdb called clonotypes with MiXCR, one entry per CDR3 protein. The sample yields approximately 730,000 distinct CDR3 sequences, approximately 32% seen once. The sample in question was cultured CD8+ T cells from PBMCs, obtained from culture after CMV antigen stimulation. The receptors derive from a human donor in good health (CMV status not recorded). Some clones in this sample may be carry-over from other donors' samples.

This chain links TRBV6-5 with TRBJ2-3; no clear D. In germline, CDR1 is MNHEY, CDR2 SVGAGI. The CDR3 spans 16 residues. Trimming took 0 bases from V and 2 from J, leaving 12 bases between them. For the CDR3, the DNA is TGTGCCAGCAGTTACTCGACCAGCATACCCACAGATACGCAGTATTTT. It translates to CASSYSTSIPTDTQYF.

The chain carries TRBV7-9 and TRBJ1-2, with 9 bases lining up with TRBD1. The CDR3 runs 18 residues. V shed 5 bases and J 1 base; nucleotides not matched to a gene: 14. The germline V gene has CDR1 SEHNR and CDR2 FQNEAQ (reference sequence). CDR3 DNA sequence: TGTGCCAGCAGCCCCGTCAGGGGACAGGGCTCATTTAACTATGGCTACACCTTC. It specifies CASSPVRGQGSFNYGYTF. The full variable domain, in which reference TRBV7-9 and TRBJ1-2 provide the parts outside the CDR3, is DTGVSQNPRHKITKRGQNVTFRCDPISEHNRLYWYRQTLGQGPEFLTYFQNEAQLEKSRLLSDRFSAERPKGSFSTLEIQRTEQGDSAMYLCASSPVRGQGSFNYGYTFGSGTRLTVV.

The CDR3 DNA follows: TGTGCCAGCAGTTTACCCTCCGAAGGAGGTGGCACTGAAGCTTTCTTT. This codes for CASSLPSEGGGTEAFF. The V gene is TRBV28, the J gene TRBJ1-1; D is undetermined. Germline V gene sequence: CDR1 MDHEN, CDR2 SYDVKM. The CDR3 contains 16 residues. V was trimmed by 2 bases and J by 4 bases, leaving 17 bases between them.

The chain has TRBV4-1 and TRBJ1-1; D is possibly TRBD1 (5 bases). The CDR3 sequence is 16 residues long. Germline V gene sequence: CDR1 MGHRA, CDR2 YSYEKL. V was trimmed by 0 bases and J by 5 bases, leaving 16 bases between them. The CDR3 DNA sequence: TGCGCCAGCAGCCAAGATCAGGTGAGGGGCTGGACTGAAGCTTTCTTT. As protein: CASSQDQVRGWTEAFF.

V gene TRBV6-8 combines with J gene TRBJ1-4; D unclear. This CDR3 is built from 14 residues. Germline V gives CDR1 MNHGY, CDR2 SAAAGT. Trimming took 5 bases from V and 14 from J, leaving 21 bases between them. The CDR3 loop reads CASSTSLTGRGLFF. CDR3 DNA sequence: TGTGCCAGCAGTACTAGCCTCACCGGAAGAGGGCTGTTTTTT.

The J gene is TRBJ1-5, the V gene TRBV19; D possibly corresponds to TRBD1 (5 bases). Germline CDR1 and CDR2: LNHDA and SQIVND (reference sequence). V lost 4 bases, J lost 5 bases, and 18 bases lay in between. The CDR3 loop spans 16 amino acids. The CDR3 coding sequence is TGTGCCAGTAGTAACTTCTCCCGGGACGTCCATCAGCCCCAGCATTTT. Its protein product is CASSNFSRDVHQPQHF.

This clonotype was observed many times. The J gene is TRBJ1-3, the V gene TRBV9; TRBD1 agrees at 8 bases. Germline-derived CDR1 and CDR2 are SGDLS and YYNGEE. V lost 4 bases to trimming and J lost 2 bases; unmatched junction nucleotides: 5. This CDR3 spans 15 amino acids. The CDR3: CASSPRTGTGNTIYF. In DNA form, the CDR3 reads TGTGCCAGCAGCCCCCGGACAGGGACTGGAAACACCATATATTTT.

The CDR3 bases are TGTGCCAGCAGCAACGTCAGAGGGTCGGGCACAGATACGCAGTATTTT. Translated, it gives CASSNVRGSGTDTQYF. This chain joins TRBV7-6 and TRBJ2-3; the D gene is possibly TRBD2 (5 bases). CDR3 length equals 16 residues. V was cut by 5 bases and J by 1 base, with 16 bases left in between. In germline, CDR1 is SGHVS, CDR2 FNYEAQ. Using reference TRBV7-6 and TRBJ2-3 for the parts outside the CDR3, the full variable domain is GAGVSQSPRYKVTKRGQDVALRCDPISGHVSLYWYRQALGQGPEFLTYFNYEAQQDKSGLPNDRFSAERPEGSISTLTIQRTEQRDSAMYRCASSNVRGSGTDTQYFGPGTRLTVL.

This clonotype was seen only a few times. In DNA, the CDR3 is TGTGCCAGCAGTTACTCGAAATGGTCTGATCAGCCCCAGCATTTT. This translates into CASSYSKWSDQPQHF. The V gene is TRBV6-5, the J gene TRBJ1-5; no clear D gene. Germline CDR1 reads MNHEY; CDR2 reads SVGAGI. Trimming took off 0 bases at V and 5 bases at J, with 11 bases between the two ends. The CDR3 runs 15 residues.